These T cell receptor beta chains were read from a single sample in a study of T cell responses to AZD1222 COVID-19 vaccine. TCRdb's copy holds only in-frame clones and misses some; the assay was immunoSEQ multiplex PCR. The sample has about 150,000 clones; around nine tenths are singletons. Sequencing was performed on peripheral blood, taken after recovery from COVID-19. Receptors originate from an adult who had recovered from COVID-19. CDR3s include the opening cysteine and the closing phenylalanine or tryptophan. Each record gives: clone size, J gene, D gene, V gene, CDR3 protein, CDR3 DNA. A D gene is named only where the DNA matches it firmly. Where a row states a size, it is once, few, many or the class of an expanded clone; other rows omit it.

clone size: -
J gene: TRBJ2-2
D gene: -
V gene: TRBV7-9
CDR3 protein: CASSPLLSESGELFF
CDR3 DNA: TGTGCCAGCAGTCCTCTTTTATCCGAGTCCGGGGAGCTGTTTTTT

clone size: -
J gene: TRBJ1-5
D gene: TRBD1
V gene: TRBV20-1
CDR3 protein: CSASGAGGHNQPQHF
CDR3 DNA: TGCAGTGCTAGTGGGGCAGGGGGTCACAATCAGCCCCAGCATTTT

clone size: -
J gene: TRBJ1-1
D gene: -
V gene: TRBV28
CDR3 protein: CASSTLQSYEAFF
CDR3 DNA: TGTGCCAGCAGTACCTTACAGAGCTATGAAGCTTTCTTT

clone size: -
J gene: TRBJ2-7
D gene: -
V gene: TRBV7-2
CDR3 protein: CASSLLAASYEQYF
CDR3 DNA: TGTGCCAGCAGCTTACTCGCGGCTTCCTACGAGCAGTACTTC

clone size: -
J gene: TRBJ2-1
D gene: -
V gene: TRBV19
CDR3 protein: CASSIGQGLGVNEQFF
CDR3 DNA: TGTGCCAGTAGTATAGGTCAGGGGCTAGGTGTAAATGAGCAGTTCTTC

clone size: once
J gene: TRBJ2-1
D gene: -
V gene: TRBV28
CDR3 protein: CASSLGQFNEQFF
CDR3 DNA: TGTGCCAGCAGTTTAGGGCAGTTCAATGAGCAGTTCTTC

clone size: -
J gene: TRBJ1-1
D gene: TRBD1
V gene: TRBV5-4
CDR3 protein: CASSPPGTGFTEAFF
CDR3 DNA: TGTGCCAGCAGCCCCCCCGGGACAGGGTTCACTGAAGCTTTCTTT

clone size: -
J gene: TRBJ2-3
D gene: TRBD2
V gene: TRBV9
CDR3 protein: CASSSVRGGLTDTQYF
CDR3 DNA: TGTGCCAGCAGCTCAGTACGGGGGGGGCTGACAGATACGCAGTATTTT

clone size: once
J gene: TRBJ2-1
D gene: TRBD2
V gene: TRBV6-2/TRBV6-3
CDR3 protein: CASSYALAAYNEQFF
CDR3 DNA: TGTGCCAGCAGTTACGCACTAGCGGCCTACAATGAGCAGTTCTTC

clone size: -
J gene: TRBJ1-1
D gene: TRBD1
V gene: TRBV19
CDR3 protein: CASSIPGGMNTEAFF
CDR3 DNA: TGTGCCAGTAGTATCCCAGGGGGAATGAACACTGAAGCTTTCTTT

clone size: -
J gene: TRBJ1-2
D gene: -
V gene: TRBV5-6
CDR3 protein: CASRLARSSGYTF
CDR3 DNA: TGTGCCAGCAGGTTAGCTAGGAGCTCTGGCTACACCTTC

clone size: -
J gene: TRBJ1-1
D gene: -
V gene: TRBV5-4
CDR3 protein: CASSPGVSTEAFF
CDR3 DNA: TGTGCCAGCAGCCCGGGGGTCTCCACTGAAGCTTTCTTT

clone size: -
J gene: TRBJ1-2
D gene: -
V gene: TRBV19
CDR3 protein: CASSLGHRVGYTF
CDR3 DNA: TGTGCCAGTAGCCTCGGTCACAGGGTTGGCTACACCTTC

clone size: -
J gene: TRBJ2-1
D gene: -
V gene: TRBV27
CDR3 protein: CASSQLAEVYNEQFF
CDR3 DNA: TGTGCCAGCAGCCAACTCGCGGAAGTTTACAATGAGCAGTTCTTC

clone size: -
J gene: TRBJ2-7
D gene: -
V gene: TRBV15
CDR3 protein: CATSSGNYEQYF
CDR3 DNA: TGTGCCACCAGCAGCGGAAACTACGAGCAGTACTTC

clone size: -
J gene: TRBJ2-7
D gene: -
V gene: TRBV19
CDR3 protein: CASRQDPREQYF
CDR3 DNA: TGTGCCAGTAGACAGGACCCTCGCGAGCAGTACTTC

clone size: -
J gene: TRBJ2-1
D gene: TRBD2
V gene: TRBV3-1/TRBV3-2
CDR3 protein: CASSQGGAGGTLQYGEQFF
CDR3 DNA: TGTGCCAGCAGCCAAGGGGGAGCGGGGGGGACATTACAATACGGTGAGCAGTTCTTC

clone size: few
J gene: TRBJ2-5
D gene: -
V gene: TRBV2
CDR3 protein: CASSDPMGGETQYF
CDR3 DNA: TGTGCCAGCAGTGACCCAATGGGGGGAGAGACCCAGTACTTC

clone size: many
J gene: TRBJ1-4
D gene: -
V gene: TRBV27
CDR3 protein: CASSPGTSDEKLFF
CDR3 DNA: TGTGCCAGCAGTCCCGGGACGTCGGATGAAAAACTGTTTTTT

clone size: -
J gene: TRBJ1-1
D gene: -
V gene: TRBV2
CDR3 protein: CASLIEEGTEAFF
CDR3 DNA: TGTGCCAGCCTCATCGAGGAAGGCACTGAAGCTTTCTTT

clone size: -
J gene: TRBJ2-5
D gene: TRBD2
V gene: TRBV11-2
CDR3 protein: CASSPWGLAAQETQYF
CDR3 DNA: TGTGCCAGCAGCCCCTGGGGACTAGCGGCCCAAGAGACCCAGTACTTC

clone size: -
J gene: TRBJ2-5
D gene: -
V gene: TRBV21-1
CDR3 protein: CASSKARVAGVIQETQYF
CDR3 DNA: TGTGCCAGCAGCAAAGCTAGGGTAGCGGGGGTTATCCAAGAGACCCAGTACTTC

clone size: -
J gene: TRBJ1-1
D gene: TRBD1
V gene: TRBV6-5
CDR3 protein: CASSLHRGNTEAFF
CDR3 DNA: TGTGCCAGCAGTCTCCACAGGGGTAACACTGAAGCTTTCTTT

clone size: -
J gene: TRBJ2-1
D gene: TRBD2
V gene: TRBV5-1
CDR3 protein: CASSPGGSGVYNEQFF
CDR3 DNA: TGCGCCAGCAGCCCTGGGGGGAGCGGGGTCTACAATGAGCAGTTCTTC

clone size: -
J gene: TRBJ2-1
D gene: -
V gene: TRBV11-3
CDR3 protein: CASGGTKNNNEQFF
CDR3 DNA: TGTGCCAGCGGGGGGACCAAGAATAACAATGAGCAGTTCTTC

clone size: -
J gene: TRBJ1-4
D gene: TRBD1
V gene: TRBV5-5
CDR3 protein: CASSLPGQVEKLFF
CDR3 DNA: TGTGCCAGCAGCCTCCCGGGACAGGTTGAAAAACTGTTTTTT

clone size: -
J gene: TRBJ1-5
D gene: -
V gene: TRBV19
CDR3 protein: CASSIEGQGYDQPQHF
CDR3 DNA: TGTGCCAGTAGTATAGAGGGACAAGGGTACGATCAGCCCCAGCATTTT

clone size: -
J gene: TRBJ1-3
D gene: -
V gene: TRBV3-1/TRBV3-2
CDR3 protein: CASSQVKGNTIYF
CDR3 DNA: TGTGCCAGCAGCCAAGTTAAAGGAAACACCATATATTTT

clone size: -
J gene: TRBJ2-5
D gene: -
V gene: TRBV14
CDR3 protein: CASSQGPGEDLETQYF
CDR3 DNA: TGTGCCAGCAGCCAGGGCCCTGGGGAAGATTTAGAGACCCAGTACTTC

clone size: -
J gene: TRBJ2-4
D gene: -
V gene: TRBV19
CDR3 protein: CASNQGFNKNIQYF
CDR3 DNA: TGTGCCAGTAATCAGGGGTTTAACAAAAACATTCAGTACTTC

clone size: -
J gene: TRBJ2-7
D gene: -
V gene: TRBV29-1
CDR3 protein: CSVGTGEQYF
CDR3 DNA: TGCAGCGTTGGGACGGGCGAGCAGTACTTC

clone size: -
J gene: TRBJ2-1
D gene: -
V gene: TRBV19
CDR3 protein: CASSIGGAAWLNEQFF
CDR3 DNA: TGTGCCAGTAGTATTGGGGGCGCGGCTTGGTTAAATGAGCAGTTCTTC

clone size: -
J gene: TRBJ1-1
D gene: -
V gene: TRBV11-1
CDR3 protein: CASSPSGGVRYTEAFF
CDR3 DNA: TGTGCCAGCAGCCCATCGGGGGGGGTAAGGTACACTGAAGCTTTCTTT

clone size: -
J gene: TRBJ1-4
D gene: -
V gene: TRBV10-1
CDR3 protein: CASSESFRGGTNEKLFF
CDR3 DNA: TGCGCCAGCAGTGAGTCGTTTCGGGGGGGAACTAATGAAAAACTGTTTTTT

clone size: -
J gene: TRBJ2-1
D gene: TRBD1
V gene: TRBV19
CDR3 protein: CASGGQVYNEQFF
CDR3 DNA: TGTGCCAGTGGGGGACAGGTCTACAATGAGCAGTTCTTC

clone size: -
J gene: TRBJ1-5
D gene: -
V gene: TRBV6-2/TRBV6-3
CDR3 protein: CASSYNGVQPQHF
CDR3 DNA: TGTGCCAGCAGTTACAACGGGGTCCAGCCCCAGCATTTT

clone size: -
J gene: TRBJ1-2
D gene: -
V gene: TRBV23-1
CDR3 protein: CASSEGGLANGYTF
CDR3 DNA: TGCGCCAGCAGTGAGGGGGGACTCGCGAATGGCTACACCTTC

clone size: -
J gene: TRBJ1-4
D gene: -
V gene: TRBV14
CDR3 protein: CASSQIAGVNEKLFF
CDR3 DNA: TGTGCCAGCAGCCAAATTGCAGGGGTTAATGAAAAACTGTTTTTT

clone size: -
J gene: TRBJ2-5
D gene: -
V gene: TRBV28
CDR3 protein: CASSPQWGETQYF
CDR3 DNA: TGTGCCAGCAGTCCTCAATGGGGGGAGACCCAGTACTTC

clone size: -
J gene: TRBJ1-6
D gene: TRBD1
V gene: TRBV6-9
CDR3 protein: CASSWDREDSPLHF
CDR3 DNA: TGTGCCAGCAGTTGGGACAGGGAGGATTCACCCCTCCACTTT

clone size: -
J gene: TRBJ2-7
D gene: -
V gene: TRBV4-2
CDR3 protein: CASSQDFHEQYF
CDR3 DNA: TGTGCCAGCAGCCAAGACTTCCACGAGCAGTACTTC

clone size: -
J gene: TRBJ2-7
D gene: -
V gene: TRBV7-8
CDR3 protein: CASSFARTSYEQYF
CDR3 DNA: TGTGCCAGCAGCTTCGCCAGGACTTCCTACGAGCAGTACTTC

clone size: -
J gene: TRBJ2-5
D gene: TRBD2
V gene: TRBV3-1/TRBV3-2
CDR3 protein: CASSRPSGGETQYF
CDR3 DNA: TGTGCCAGCAGCCGGCCTAGCGGGGGAGAGACCCAGTACTTC

clone size: -
J gene: TRBJ2-2
D gene: -
V gene: TRBV4-3
CDR3 protein: CASSQDLPASTGELFF
CDR3 DNA: TGCGCCAGCAGCCAAGATCTGCCCGCTAGCACCGGGGAGCTGTTTTTT

clone size: -
J gene: TRBJ2-3
D gene: TRBD2
V gene: TRBV4-3
CDR3 protein: CASSQEASGGITHTQYF
CDR3 DNA: TGCGCCAGCAGCCAAGAAGCTAGCGGGGGGATCACACATACGCAGTATTTT